Described below is a single T cell receptor (beta chain) sequence and its context. Its antigen specificity is not known. There are no base qualities to consult, and no much larger clone falls within one base. The data originate from a study of cytomegalovirus exposure and HLA in healthy donors (dated by TCRdb to about 2017). A note on the overall study: According to an earlier analysis of several hundred of the donors, 200 million or so T cells yielded 100 million or so unique TCR beta sequences and about 300 Gb of sequence data. Both class I and class II loci were covered by HLA typing, at four-digit resolution. To predict cytomegalovirus infection status, the study combined high-throughput TCR immunosequencing, statistical association of individual TCRs with disease status, and machine learning. Donor age, sex, ethnicity and CMV serostatus were collected together with the repertoire data. The T cell repertoires of several hundred subjects were profiled by immunosequencing and related to cytomegalovirus serostatus. Typing coverage differed by locus: A, B, C, DRB1 and DQB1 were typed in about 620-640 donors, DQA1 in about 510, DPA1 in some 570, and DPB1 in around 490. Rather than drawing on any new phenotypic data, the later analysis identified candidate immune exposures from TCR beta sequences and the way those sequences occurred across donors. Roughly 290 gigabases of sequencing data and around 90 million unique TCR sequences made up an early release that covered several hundred HLA-typed donors. In addition to the first cohort of 666 subjects, a separate validation cohort of some 120 different subjects was used. About 5 DR-DQ haplotypes were handled as single units for association and clustering, since linkage in the cohort was strong. A later analysis re-examined previously published TCR beta repertoires from several hundred donors and added high-resolution HLA genotyping to investigate patterns of TCR occurrence. A later genetic analysis used genome-wide SNP genotypes for about 65% of the 666 donors, treating that subset as a discovery cohort. Of the roughly 400 genotyped donors, roughly 80% fell in the genetic ancestry cluster associated with self-reported Caucasian donors. The study aimed to test whether signatures of past pathogen exposure could be identified by cataloging public T cell receptors. On average, 235,054 unique TCR beta nucleotide sequences were sequenced per donor among roughly 430 genotyped donors of the cohort, with roughly 18% of those sequences being non-productive. All discovery cohort repertoires had been generated on a single sequencing platform. An earlier analysis of 587 of the donors used high-throughput TCR beta sequencing to judge whether each TCR beta V gene segment behaved as functional or pseudogenic.

Ends trimmed: V by 6 bases, J by 3 bases; bases unmatched to a gene: 15. Based on the germline V gene, the CDR1 and CDR2 sequences are KGHSH and LQKENI. The CDR3 runs 18 residues from the cysteine to the phenylalanine. The entry retains the CDR3 DNA only, 54 bases that are in frame from base 1. Paper-wide results and their limitations: For the cohort, immune exposure information was limited to CMV serostatus. The sequencing pipeline was judged likely to have produced a cluster of highly shared sequence variants as a technical artifact. The authors suggested that the approach could potentially be generalized to other disease states and immunological phenotypes. In the study, approximately 160 TCR beta chains were listed as associated with cytomegalovirus. In a later analysis, around 17,000 TCR beta sequences were associated with specific HLA alleles at a false discovery rate of 0.05. The cohort was sequenced for TCR beta chains only, and without alpha or paired-chain data the features that could be detected were limited. In a later analysis, several top co-occurrence clusters were reported to appear linked to parvovirus B19, influenza, CMV and Epstein-Barr virus. The classifier was reported to diagnose cytomegalovirus status with high specificity and sensitivity in both the original and validation cohorts. A later analysis found that TCR association rates varied across HLA loci, with DRB1 alleles showing the most associated TCRs and HLA-C alleles the fewest. Because counts were too low, approximately 18 rarely observed V segments, including chromosome 9 orphons, were excluded from the earlier analysis of 587 of the donors. While some public TCRs were present in many individuals, most TCR sequences turned up only very rarely across donors. An earlier analysis of around 500 of the donors showed that most TCR beta V segments appeared in productive rearrangements either about 87% or about 30% of the time, which broadly matched IMGT annotations. Correlated functional status among segregating V segments might be attributable to linkage disequilibrium, but an unknown experimental factor could not be ruled out. Because some donors lacked HLA typing at each locus, the association tests relied only on the typed subset. A later analysis found that HLA-associated TCR beta chains were more clonally expanded and had lower generation probabilities than equally common non-associated chains. In a later analysis, most CMV-associated TCR beta chains were found to appear HLA-restricted, with HLA associations seemingly driven largely by CMV exposure. The 87-base-pair reads could not distinguish some IMGT-functional V segments, including TRBV6-2 and TRBV6-3, so those segments were excluded. Presence/absence analyses assumed roughly uniform sequencing depth across donors, an assumption that may not hold. A further reported finding was that TCR beta sequences accurately predicted the HLA-A and HLA-B alleles for most subjects in the first cohort. Strong co-occurrence of HLA alleles, especially DR and DQ, made assigning TCR associations to individual alleles difficult. Compared with the roughly 700-donor mean, donors in an Asian-associated ancestry cluster had fewer N-insertions in productive TCRs, according to a later genetic analysis. Three of the identified cytomegalovirus-associated TCR beta chains were confirmed in vitro to be specific for cytomegalovirus antigens. In a later genetic analysis, a missense DCLRE1C variant was associated with V-gene and J-gene trimming of TCR beta chains, and the association was replicated in an independent cohort.

The cohort comprised some 700 healthy bone marrow donors. Cohort members were all nominally healthy when sampled, although unrecorded immune exposures were likely present. The donor was CMV seropositive and was included in the group of almost 300 seropositive cohort members. Each donor provided a peripheral blood sample, and peripheral blood mononuclear cells were used for TCR beta sequencing. The Qiagen DNeasy Blood Extraction Kit was used to extract genomic DNA from the blood cell samples. Library creation used the immunoSEQ multiplex PCR assay. The multiplex PCR relied on a mix of 60 forward primers for TCR Vbeta segments and 13 reverse primers for TCR Jbeta segments. A multiplex PCR assay on genomic DNA amplified the CDR3 region of rearranged TCR beta genes. The Illumina HiSeq System was used to sequence the amplified TCR beta libraries as 87-base-pair reads. For the original study's pipeline: Across the 666 repertoires, a later analysis counted tens of millions of unique TCR beta chains, approximately 12 million of which were shared by at least two donors. A nearest-neighbor algorithm error-corrected the raw reads and collapsed the reads into unique sequences, merging closely related sequences to remove PCR and sequencing errors. V, D and J gene segments were assigned by aligning CDR3 sequences to IMGT reference sequences. For a sequence to be retained, at least a six-nucleotide match to both a V gene segment and a J gene segment was required. A rearrangement counted as productive if the CDR3 had no stop codons and remained in frame with V and J, and every other rearrangement counted as non-productive. CDR3 was defined by IMGT convention, running from the second conserved V-encoded cysteine to the conserved J-encoded phenylalanine. The earlier analysis of 500 to 650 of the donors excluded any sequence lacking an unambiguous match to a single V gene segment. An earlier analysis of just under 600 of the donors called V segments functional above 56.7% productive rearrangements and segregating when the between-donor standard deviation exceeded 5%. To diagnose cytomegalovirus status from the catalog of TCR beta chain sequences, a statistical classification framework was built. V and J gene assignment, in a later analysis, came from comparing TCR nucleotide sequences with IMGT/GENE-DB human TR gene sequences. A later analysis assigned CDR3 sequences and most-parsimonious VDJ recombination scenarios with the TCRdist pipeline. A later analysis defined each TCR beta chain by its CDR3 amino acid sequence plus V-gene family, and excluded reads lacking a unique V-gene family. In a later analysis, 500 to 650 highly shared, low-generation-probability nucleotide sequences were removed to address suspected cross-contamination and a sequencing artifact. A later analysis calculated a clonal expansion index for each public chain from normalized within-repertoire ranks of inferred template counts. A later analysis computed generation probabilities with a VDJ recombination model fitted to out-of-frame rearrangements, and checked the results against IGoR. In a later analysis, TCR-TCR, TCR-HLA and TCR-CMV co-occurrence was scored with hypergeometric tests, and a repertoire-size bias correction was applied to TCR pairs. A later analysis estimated false discovery rates by permuting HLA or CMV assignments 20 times. In a later analysis, co-occurring TCRs were grouped with DBSCAN, and TCRdist sequence similarity was added when clustering was performed within HLA-allele-positive subsets. Repertoires with fewer than 30,000 or more than 120,000 public chains, plus five repertoires with anomalous nucleotide sharing, were excluded from co-occurrence clustering. TCRdb took over this immuneACCESS table, retaining in-frame rearrangements with V and J assigned. Such tables are incomplete; in checked studies, under half of the missing clones stem from an unresolved V gene, and the remainder is unexplained. V, J and clone size were drawn from that table, and D and trimming were deduced from the DNA. The sample records about 140,000 clones, less than 80% of which are singletons. Of the sample, under 2% falls within the top ten clones.

This TCR derives from a female donor in good health and CMV-seropositive. The V and J genes are TRBV18 and TRBJ2-3, with 10 bases matching TRBD2. Sequenced input: PBMCs. The nucleotide sequence reads TGTGCCAGCTCTCTATGGACTAGCGGAATAGCAGGAACAGATACGCAGTATTTT. It encodes CASSLWTSGIAGTDTQYF.